Each of the 31 T cell receptor beta chains below was sequenced from the same sample in a study of blood T cell repertoires in COVID-19. Some clones are missing from TCRdb's copy, which holds only in-frame ones; the method was immunoSEQ multiplex PCR. The sample lists approximately 200,000 clones, 85% to 90% occurring once. The sample taken for sequencing was PBMCs or T cells enriched from blood (not recorded which). Receptors were obtained from a man younger than 40 who had recovered from COVID-19.

The V call is TRBV5-1, the J call TRBJ1-1; D is uncertain. V was clipped by 4 bases and J by 4 bases, with 14 bases between them. The CDR3 sequence is 14 residues long. The germline gives CDR1 SGHRS, CDR2 YFSETQ. The CDR3 region is CASSPGRAGTEAFF. CDR3 sequence (DNA): TGCGCCAGCAGCCCCGGACGGGCGGGCACTGAAGCTTTCTTT. The entire variable domain, with the rest obtained from reference TRBV5-1 and TRBJ1-1, is as follows: KAGVTQTPRYLIKTRGQQVTLSCSPISGHRSVSWYQQTPGQGLQFLFEYFSETQRNKGNFPGRFSGRQFSNSRSEMNVSTLELGDSALYLCASSPGRAGTEAFFGQGTRLTVV.

This rearrangement joins TRBV30 to TRBJ1-5, with TRBD1 matching 10 bases. The germline V gene encodes CDR1 GTSNPN and CDR2 SVGIG (reference sequence). This CDR3 contains 17 residues. With 6 bases clipped from V and 0 bases from J, the junction kept 11 bases outside the gene matches. The CDR3 DNA is TGTGCCTGTAAGACAGGGGGCGACCCTTATAGCAATCAGCCCCAGCATTTT. The encoded protein is CACKTGGDPYSNQPQHF.

V and J are TRBV25-1 and TRBJ1-2; 11 bases align to TRBD1. CDR1 is MGHDK and CDR2 is SYGVNS in the germline V gene. The CDR3 spans 13 residues. Unmatched junction bases numbered 3, after V lost 8 bases and J lost 4 bases. This CDR3 is CASGTGGLYGYTF. As DNA, the CDR3 is TGTGCCAGCGGGACAGGGGGTCTCTATGGCTACACCTTC.

This chain links TRBV19 with TRBJ2-7; weak D call: TRBD2 (5 bases). Trimming left V 7 bases short and J 5 bases short, with 12 bases between. Germline CDR1 LNHDA, CDR2 SQIVND (reference sequence). The CDR3 extends over 12 amino acids. In nucleotides, the CDR3 is TGTGCCAGTATGGGAGCTTCCGACGAGCAGTACTTC. Translated, it gives CASMGASDEQYF. Based on the CDR3 plus reference TRBV19 and TRBJ2-7, the full variable domain is DGGITQSPKYLFRKEGQNVTLSCEQNLNHDAMYWYRQDPGQGLRLIYYSQIVNDFQKGDIAEGYSVSREKKESFPLTVTSAQKNPTAFYLCASMGASDEQYFGPGTRLTVT.

This chain joins TRBV13 and TRBJ1-1; D is possibly TRBD1 (5 bases). CDR3 size: 14 residues. Germline-derived CDR1 and CDR2 are PRHDT and FYEKMQ (reference sequence). Trimming cost V 2 bases and J 4 bases, with 11 bases left between them. CDR3 nucleotides: TGTGCCAGCAGCTTAAATCGGGGGATCACTGAAGCTTTCTTT. Translated: CASSLNRGITEAFF.

V and J are TRBV4-1 and TRBJ2-7; 10 bases agree with TRBD1. V dropped 4 bases and J dropped 2; count of bases not matched to a gene: 2. Germline CDR1 and CDR2: MGHRA and YSYEKL. The CDR3 totals 14 residues. This CDR3 is CASSLGTGAYEQYF. CDR3 DNA: TGCGCCAGCAGCCTCGGGACAGGGGCCTACGAGCAGTACTTC.

CDR3 protein: CASSSEGDGYTF. The DNA for the CDR3 is TGTGCCAGCAGTTCGGAAGGGGATGGCTACACCTTC. This sequence joins TRBV28 and TRBJ1-2; possibly TRBD1 for D (5 bases). There are 12 residues in the CDR3. The V and J ends lost 4 bases and 6 bases respectively, with 9 bases between them. Germline-derived CDR1 and CDR2 are MDHEN and SYDVKM.

In this sample, this clone turned up a few times. The CDR3 nucleotides read TGTGCCAGCAGTTCGAGGATAGCCAAAAACATTCAGTACTTC. It codes for CASSSRIAKNIQYF. J is TRBJ2-4 and V is TRBV6-2 or TRBV6-3, with D unclear. Germline loops: CDR1 MNHEY, CDR2 SVGEGT. The CDR3 contains 14 residues. V was pared by 4 bases and J by 0 bases, with 7 bases between.

The V and J genes are TRBV5-5 and TRBJ2-7, with D possibly being TRBD2 (5 bases). The CDR3 extends over 15 amino acids. Trimming pared 3 bases from V and 6 bases from J, leaving 19 bases between. Germline CDR1 SGHKS, CDR2 YYEKEE (reference sequence). CDR3 sequence reads: CASSSYYGNWGEQYF. The CDR3 DNA reads as TGTGCCAGCAGCTCATACTACGGGAACTGGGGCGAGCAGTACTTC.

The sample holds one count of this clone. The genes are TRBV5-6 and TRBJ1-2, with D unresolved. V was cut by 4 bases and J by 5 bases, with 6 bases left in between. Germline V lookup: CDR1 SGHDT, CDR2 YYEEEE. CDR3 length: 11 residues. In nucleotides, the CDR3 is TGTGCCAGCAGCGCAACTTATGGCTACACCTTC. Amino acids: CASSATYGYTF.

This clone was observed a single time. The chain carries TRBV10-1 and TRBJ2-3, with D hard to call. CDR1 WNHNN and CDR2 SYGVQD come from the germline V gene (reference sequence). The CDR3 is 15 residues long. V was trimmed by 0 bases and J by 1 base, leaving 8 bases between them. CDR3 amino acids: CASSESEMGTDTQYF. The CDR3 DNA reads as TGCGCCAGCAGTGAGTCGGAGATGGGCACAGATACGCAGTATTTT.

This clone has a handful of counts. V is TRBV2 and J is TRBJ1-3; D might be TRBD1 (5 bases). This CDR3 is 14 amino acids long. The V and J ends lost 2 bases and 2 bases respectively, with 7 bases between them. Germline CDR1 reads SNHLY; CDR2 reads FYNNEI. CDR3 sequence (DNA): TGTGCCAGCAGTGAAAAGGGGACTGGAAACACCATATATTTT. Translated, it gives CASSEKGTGNTIYF.

The chain is built from TRBV19 and TRBJ2-1, with 7 bases identical to TRBD2. The CDR3 is 14 amino acids. V lost 10 bases and J lost 6; bases outside the gene matches: 12. Germline CDR1 LNHDA, CDR2 SQIVND (reference sequence). CDR3 sequence: CATQAGRWVNEQFF. The CDR3 DNA reads as TGTGCCACCCAAGCGGGACGTTGGGTCAATGAGCAGTTCTTC.

This clone was seen only a few times. The rearrangement links TRBV19 to TRBJ2-2; the D gene is possibly TRBD2 (5 bases). Trimming left V 6 bases short and J 6 bases short, with 8 bases between. The CDR3 runs to 12 residues. The germline gives CDR1 LNHDA, CDR2 SQIVND (reference sequence). CDR3 sequence (DNA): TGTGCCAGTAGCCAACTAGCCGGGGAGCTGTTTTTT. Translated: CASSQLAGELFF.

The chain couples TRBV10-3 to TRBJ1-1, with 10 bases matching TRBD1. J lost 1 base, V lost 6 bases, and 11 bases had no gene match. The germline V gene has CDR1 ENHRY and CDR2 SYGVKD. The CDR3 has 17 residues. In DNA form, the CDR3 reads TGTGCCATCAGGCCCAACCGGGACAGGGGTAAGAACACTGAAGCTTTCTTT. Encoded protein: CAIRPNRDRGKNTEAFF.

This clone has just one count. One end of the junction does not line up with germline, which may come from a read error. J is TRBJ1-1 and V is TRBV5-1; D might be TRBD1 (5 bases). Germline V gene sequence: CDR1 SGHRS, CDR2 YFSETQ. This CDR3 has 14 residues. The CDR3 coding sequence is TGCGCCAGCAGCTTGGCCCCGGGGGGAACTGAAGCTTCCTTT. Its translation is CASSLAPGGTEASF. The full variable domain, with the rest looked up from reference TRBV5-1 and TRBJ1-1, is KAGVTQTPRYLIKTRGQQVTLSCSPISGHRSVSWYQQTPGQGLQFLFEYFSETQRNKGNFPGRFSGRQFSNSRSEMNVSTLELGDSALYLCASSLAPGGTEASFGQGTRLTVV.

The rearrangement uses TRBV5-5 and TRBJ1-5; maybe TRBD1 (6 bases). Germline V gene lookup returns CDR1 SGHKS and CDR2 YYEKEE (reference sequence). V shed 0 bases and J shed 5 bases, with 9 bases lying between them. The CDR3 covers 14 residues. The CDR3 here is CASSLVQGDQPQHF. The DNA for the CDR3 is TGTGCCAGCAGCTTGGTACAGGGCGATCAGCCCCAGCATTTT.

The chain couples TRBV7-2 to TRBJ2-7, with 7 bases matching TRBD1. The CDR3 contains 14 residues. The V and J ends lost 5 bases and 4 bases, in that order; junction bases with no gene match: 8. Germline CDR1 SGHTA, CDR2 FQGNSA. The DNA for the CDR3 is TGTGCCAGCAGCCCCGGACAGGCGCTATACGAGCAGTACTTC. It translates to CASSPGQALYEQYF.

CDR3 region: CASREGTSGSSYEQYF. In DNA form, the CDR3 reads TGTGCCAGCAGGGAGGGGACTAGCGGGAGCTCCTACGAGCAGTACTTC. The V call is TRBV2, the J call TRBJ2-7; 14 nucleotides align to TRBD2. Germline CDR1 reads SNHLY; CDR2 reads FYNNEI. This CDR3 comprises 16 residues. Germline trimming cut 6 bases from V and 0 bases from J; bases unmatched to any gene: 4.

The V and J genes are TRBV7-9 and TRBJ1-1; TRBD1 is a possible D gene (5 bases). This CDR3 region has 13 residues. Trimming took 5 bases from V and 2 from J, leaving 9 bases between them. Per germline, CDR1 SEHNR and CDR2 FQNEAQ (reference sequence). The CDR3 here is CASSQQGNTEAFF. The DNA for the CDR3 is TGTGCCAGCAGCCAGCAGGGTAACACTGAAGCTTTCTTT.

This clone was counted once. The rearrangement links TRBV4-3 to TRBJ2-1; 14 bases are a match to TRBD2. Germline V gives CDR1 LGHNA, CDR2 YSLEER. The CDR3 has 18 residues. V was pared by 4 bases and J by 1 base, with 6 bases of the junction left unmatched. CDR3 sequence reads: CASSPGTSGGISYNEQFF. DNA of the CDR3: TGCGCCAGCAGCCCCGGGACTAGCGGGGGAATTTCCTACAATGAGCAGTTCTTC.

The rearrangement uses TRBV13 and TRBJ1-1, with 7 bases aligning to TRBD1. CDR3 size: 13 residues. V was clipped by 6 bases and J by 3 bases; unmatched bases: 4. Germline V lookup: CDR1 PRHDT, CDR2 FYEKMQ (reference sequence). CDR3 coding DNA: TGTGCCAGCAGGCAGGGGGTTGACACTGAAGCTTTCTTT. Amino acids: CASRQGVDTEAFF.

The chain couples TRBV5-5 to TRBJ1-5; 9 bases agree with TRBD1. With V trimmed by 0 bases and J by 4 bases, 5 bases remained unmatched. CDR1 is SGHKS, CDR2 YYEKEE, per germline (reference sequence). CDR3 length: 16 residues. The CDR3 here is CASSLGTGGLNQPQHF. In DNA, the CDR3 is TGTGCCAGCAGCTTGGGAACAGGGGGCCTGAATCAGCCCCAGCATTTT.

The chain has TRBV4-3 and TRBJ1-5, with D unresolved. Deletions cut 0 bases from V and 3 bases from J, with 9 bases between. The CDR3 totals 15 residues. Germline-derived CDR1 and CDR2 are LGHNA and YSLEER. CDR3 protein: CASSQDRGPNQPQHF. CDR3 DNA sequence: TGCGCCAGCAGCCAAGATAGAGGCCCCAATCAGCCCCAGCATTTT.

This clone came up once. The V and J genes are TRBV7-2 and TRBJ2-5; 7 bases are shared with TRBD1. CDR1 is SGHTA, CDR2 FQGNSA, per germline. The ends lost 5 bases at V and 1 base at J; junction bases unmatched: 4. The CDR3 extends over 14 amino acids. The CDR3 region has the DNA TGTGCCAGCAGCACAGGGACAGTCCAAGAGACCCAGTACTTC. This encodes CASSTGTVQETQYF.

The chain links TRBV7-2 to TRBJ2-1; 8 positions agree with TRBD2. V trimming: 5 bases; J trimming: 9 bases; junction bases outside the gene matches: 12. Germline CDR1 SGHTA, CDR2 FQGNSA. The CDR3 length is 15 residues. The CDR3 DNA reads TGTGCCAGCAGCCCGGGGGGGGGCAACCCACCTGAGCAGTTCTTC. It specifies CASSPGGGNPPEQFF.

This chain links TRBV21-1 with TRBJ2-7; the table calls TRBD2, which could not be checked here. TRBV21-1 is an annotated pseudogene. This CDR3 is built from 13 residues. CDR3 coding DNA: TGTGCCAGTACTAGCGGGGGGGCTTACGAGCAGTACTTC. It translates to CASTSGGAYEQYF.

The chain employs TRBV6-5 and TRBJ2-2; unclear D gene. V lost 4 bases, J lost 5 bases, and 5 bases lay in between. This CDR3 region has 12 residues. Looked up from germline, CDR1 is MNHEY and CDR2 is SVGAGI. This CDR3 is CASSFHTGELFF. In DNA, the CDR3 is TGTGCCAGCAGTTTCCATACCGGGGAGCTGTTTTTT.

The genes are TRBV6-2 or TRBV6-3 and TRBJ2-3; 11 nucleotides line up with TRBD2. Unmatched junction bases numbered 4, after V lost 4 bases and J lost 4 bases. In germline, CDR1 is MNHEY, CDR2 SVGEGT. The length of the CDR3 is 15 residues. CDR3 in amino acids: CASSFSGGEADTQYF. The CDR3, as DNA: TGTGCCAGCAGTTTTAGCGGGGGGGAAGCAGATACGCAGTATTTT.

Only one count was recorded for this clone. The rearrangement links TRBV12-3 or TRBV12-4 to TRBJ1-6; D not certain. The CDR3 extends over 13 amino acids. Trimming stripped 2 bases from V and 7 bases from J, with 6 bases between. CDR3 DNA: TGTGCCAGCAGTTTAACGGGAAATTCACCCCTCCACTTT. Translating gives CASSLTGNSPLHF.

The V call is TRBV2, the J call TRBJ1-2; 7 bases agree with TRBD1. The CDR3 is made up of 13 amino acids. Germline V gives CDR1 SNHLY, CDR2 FYNNEI. Unmatched junction bases numbered 10, after V lost 8 bases and J lost 7 bases. The chain's CDR3 is CASGVRGRSGYTF. The CDR3 DNA follows: TGTGCCAGCGGAGTGAGGGGGCGCAGTGGCTACACCTTC. Full variable domain (remainder filled in from reference TRBV2 and TRBJ1-2): EPEVTQTPSHQVTQMGQEVILRCVPISNHLYFYWYRQILGQKVEFLVSFYNNEISEKSEIFDDQFSVERPDGSNFTLKIRSTKLEDSAMYFCASGVRGRSGYTFGSGTRLTVV.